This TCR beta chain was obtained from a study of blood T cells in healthy people across ages. Study results and caveats: Observed TCR beta diversity showed a strong correlation with the percentage of naive T cells as measured by flow cytometry.

Details on this clonotype: Its antigen is unidentified.

A second PCR, run for about 6 to 11 cycles, used a sample-barcoded 5' primer plus a J-beta primer mix. Each single sample gave us at least 2.5 million CDR3-containing paired-end reads. TCRdb reanalysed the 5' RACE reads using MiXCR and keeps one entry per CDR3 protein. Here the sample spans approximately 1.5 million distinct CDR3 sequences, around 36% being singletons. Germline values: CDR1 DFQATT, CDR2 SNEGSKA (reference sequence). There are 16 residues in the CDR3. V was clipped by 5 bases and J by 6 bases; unmatched bases: 13. This clonotype originated in a woman between 25 and 40 years old in good health. This rearrangement joins TRBV20-1 to TRBJ2-1; TRBD2 matches at 10 bases. Sequencing was performed on blood. CDR3 nucleotide sequence: TGCAGTGCTTTGAAGATCCTAGCGGGAGTACCCAATGAGCAGTTCTTC. This encodes CSALKILAGVPNEQFF.